The text below deals with one TCR beta chain. Its antigen is not identified. These data belong to a study of T cell responses to AZD1222 COVID-19 vaccine. Trimming left V 6 bases short and J 4 bases short, with 12 bases between. Germline V gene data show CDR1 as SGHTA and CDR2 as FQGTGA. The CDR3 totals 14 residues. Some second doses came at about 4 weeks and others at about 12 weeks; these were pooled. Study-level findings and limits: Mostly white British, mostly female donors; authors suggested clonal diversity may be underestimated. Seropositive AZD1222 recipients at baseline numbered only 6 or 7.

Clones were read by immunoSEQ multiplex PCR, and TCRdb kept only the in-frame ones, dropping some. This table holds around 120,000 clones, around 93% found once. This sequence joins TRBV7-3 and TRBJ2-2; weak D call: TRBD2 (6 bases). The sequenced sample was peripheral blood, obtained 28 days after the second AZD1222 dose. This sequence originates from an adult who received the AZD1222 COVID-19 vaccine. The chain's CDR3 is CASRGVRGTGELFF. The CDR3 DNA follows: TGTGCCAGCAGGGGGGTGCGGGGCACCGGGGAGCTGTTTTTT.